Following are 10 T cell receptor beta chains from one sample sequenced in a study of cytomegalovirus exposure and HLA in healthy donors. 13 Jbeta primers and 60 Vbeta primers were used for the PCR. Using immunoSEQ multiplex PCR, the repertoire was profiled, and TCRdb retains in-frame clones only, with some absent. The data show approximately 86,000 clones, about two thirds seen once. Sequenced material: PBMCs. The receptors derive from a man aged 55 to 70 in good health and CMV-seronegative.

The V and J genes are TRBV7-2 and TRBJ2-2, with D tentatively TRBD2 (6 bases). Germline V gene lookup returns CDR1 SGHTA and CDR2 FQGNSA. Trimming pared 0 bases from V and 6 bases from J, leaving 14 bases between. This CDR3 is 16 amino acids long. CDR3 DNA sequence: TGTGCCAGCAGCTTAGCTTTCCAGGGCGGGGCCGGGGAGCTGTTTTTT. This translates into CASSLAFQGGAGELFF.

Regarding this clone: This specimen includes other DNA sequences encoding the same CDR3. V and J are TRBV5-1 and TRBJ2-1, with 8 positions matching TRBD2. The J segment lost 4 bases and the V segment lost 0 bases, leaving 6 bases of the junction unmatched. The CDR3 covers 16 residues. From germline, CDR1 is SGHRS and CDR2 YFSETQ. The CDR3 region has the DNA TGCGCCAGCAGCTTGGTGGCTAGCGGGCCTTACAATGAGCAGTTCTTC. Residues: CASSLVASGPYNEQFF.

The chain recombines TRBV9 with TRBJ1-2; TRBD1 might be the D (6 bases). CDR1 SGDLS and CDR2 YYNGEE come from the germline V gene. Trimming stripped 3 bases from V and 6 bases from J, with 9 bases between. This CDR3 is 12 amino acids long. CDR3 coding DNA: TGTGCCAGCAGCGGCCACAGGGATGGCTACACCTTC. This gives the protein CASSGHRDGYTF.

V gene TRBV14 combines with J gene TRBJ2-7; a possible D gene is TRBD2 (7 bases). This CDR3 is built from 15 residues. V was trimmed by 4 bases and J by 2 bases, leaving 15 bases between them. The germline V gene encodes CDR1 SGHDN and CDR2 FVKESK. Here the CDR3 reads CASSRGRGATYEQYF. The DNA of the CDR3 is TGTGCCAGCAGCCGAGGCCGGGGGGCGACCTACGAGCAGTACTTC.

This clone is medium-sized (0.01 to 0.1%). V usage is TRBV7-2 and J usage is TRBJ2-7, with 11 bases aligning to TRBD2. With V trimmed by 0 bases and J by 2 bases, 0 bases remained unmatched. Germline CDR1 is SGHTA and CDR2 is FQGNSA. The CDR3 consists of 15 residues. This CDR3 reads CASSLALAGAYEQYF. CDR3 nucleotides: TGTGCCAGCAGCTTAGCACTAGCGGGAGCCTACGAGCAGTACTTC.

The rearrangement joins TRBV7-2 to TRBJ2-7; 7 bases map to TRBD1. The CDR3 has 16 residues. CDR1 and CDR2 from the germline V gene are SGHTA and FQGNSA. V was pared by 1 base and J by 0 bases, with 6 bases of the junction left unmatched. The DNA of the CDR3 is TGTGCCAGCAGCTTAGATGGGACAGCCCTCTCCTACGAGCAGTACTTC. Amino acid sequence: CASSLDGTALSYEQYF.

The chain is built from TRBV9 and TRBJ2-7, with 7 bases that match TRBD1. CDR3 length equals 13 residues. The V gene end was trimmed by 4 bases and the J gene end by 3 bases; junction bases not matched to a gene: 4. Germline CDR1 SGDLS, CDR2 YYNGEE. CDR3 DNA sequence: TGTGCCAGCAGCACATGGGACAGCTACGAGCAGTACTTC. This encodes CASSTWDSYEQYF.

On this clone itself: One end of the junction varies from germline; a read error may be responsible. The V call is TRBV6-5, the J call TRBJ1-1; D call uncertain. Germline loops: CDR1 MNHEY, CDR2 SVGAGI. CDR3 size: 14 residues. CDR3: CAGSYSRGGAEAFF. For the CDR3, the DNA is TGTGCCGGCAGTTACTCTCGGGGAGGCGCTGAAGCTTTCTTT.

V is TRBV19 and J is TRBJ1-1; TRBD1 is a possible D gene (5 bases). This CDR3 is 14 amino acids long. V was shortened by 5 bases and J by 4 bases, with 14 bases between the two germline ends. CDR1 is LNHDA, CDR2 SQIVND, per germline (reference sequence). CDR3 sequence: CASSPDWGGTEAFF. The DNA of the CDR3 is TGTGCCAGTAGTCCCGATTGGGGGGGCACTGAAGCTTTCTTT.

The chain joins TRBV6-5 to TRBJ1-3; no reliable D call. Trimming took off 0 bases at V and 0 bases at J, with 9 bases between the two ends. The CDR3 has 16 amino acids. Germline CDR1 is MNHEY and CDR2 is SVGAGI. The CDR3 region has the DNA TGTGCCAGCAGTTACTCGTACAGCTCCTCTGGAAACACCATATATTTT. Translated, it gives CASSYSYSSSGNTIYF.